This T cell receptor beta chain comes out of a study of graft-versus-host responses after intestinal transplantation. Whole-study context: All recipients got anti-thymocyte globulin induction, then tacrolimus and steroids for 2 to 4 years.

V was clipped by 0 bases and J by 2 bases, with 13 bases between them. The CDR3 runs to 17 residues. Germline assignment: CDR1 SGHNT and CDR2 YENEEA. Here immunoSEQ multiplex PCR was the method, and the copy in TCRdb shows in-frame clones only, minus some. The sample consists of 8,000 or so clones, about 33% of them appearing once. Responder cells labeled with CFSE (200,000) were co-plated with irradiated stimulator cells labeled with violet dye (200,000). Sorting of proliferating CFSE-low CD3+CD4+ and CD3+CD8+ responders took place after the reaction. The receptor was derived from a human patient who was an organ donor for intestinal transplantation. The sequencing here drew on alloreactive CD8+ T cells from a mixed lymphocyte reaction culture, taken before transplantation. Regarding subset: CFSE-low proliferating T cells sorted from approximately six-day pre-transplant mixed lymphocyte reaction (GvH or HvG direction). This chain connects TRBV11-3 to TRBJ2-2, with D possibly being TRBD2 (5 bases). CDR3 bases: TGTGCCAGCAGCTTAGATCGGTTTGAGGGTAACACCGGGGAGCTGTTTTTT. The encoded protein is CASSLDRFEGNTGELFF.